These 17 T cell receptor beta chains came from one sample sequenced in a study of CXCR3-negative and CXCR3-positive naive CD8 T cells. The authors made the TRB cDNA libraries by 5' RACE using UMI labels. TCRdb reprocessed the 5' RACE reads, keeping one entry per CDR3 protein, no DNA. The listing records about 41,000 distinct CDR3 sequences. The sequenced sample was naive CXCR3- CD8+ T cells from blood. Subset denoted: CD45RO-CCR7+CD27+CD95- naive CD8+ T cells lacking CXCR3 (TNR3-). These TCRs come from a human donor in good health. Some clones in this sample may be carry-over from other donors' samples.

The chain employs TRBV7-2 and TRBJ2-1; no DNA is available, so the TRBD1 call from TCRdb remains unchecked. This CDR3 comprises 14 residues. Germline lookup yields CDR1 SGHTA and CDR2 FQGNSA. CDR3 residues: CASSRLGQRDEQFF.

This chain links TRBV7-9 with TRBJ2-5. The length of the CDR3 is 15 residues. Germline V lookup: CDR1 SEHNR, CDR2 FQNEAQ (reference sequence). The CDR3 region is CASSQWRSDQETQYF.

V usage is TRBV29-1 and J usage is TRBJ2-1; lacking DNA, the TRBD1 call made by TCRdb goes unchecked. CDR3 length equals 15 residues. Germline V gene data show CDR1 as SQVTM and CDR2 as ANQGSEA. CDR3: CSVAADRGLDNEQFF.

The chain employs TRBV28 and TRBJ2-7. This CDR3 is 13 amino acids long. Germline V CDR1 and CDR2: MDHEN, SYDVKM. The CDR3 protein is CASSQEMRYEQYF.

V is TRBV14 and J is TRBJ2-3; no DNA is available, so the TRBD1 call from TCRdb remains unchecked. The V gene's germline CDR1 is SGHDN and CDR2 FVKESK. CDR3 length: 14 residues. CDR3: CASSQGEGGDTQYF.

The V call is TRBV18, the J call TRBJ2-1; TCRdb selects TRBD1, and the lack of DNA leaves this call unchecked. In germline, CDR1 is KGHSH, CDR2 LQKENI. The CDR3 consists of 17 residues. The CDR3 protein is CASSPGQVDAVYNEQFF.

The V call is TRBV7-8, the J call TRBJ2-7; the D call from TCRdb, TRBD1, cannot be confirmed without DNA. Germline CDR1 SGHVS, CDR2 FQNEAQ. This CDR3 is 17 amino acids long. This chain's CDR3 is CASSCILGQGKSCEQYF.

V and J are TRBV4-3 and TRBJ2-7. Germline V lookup: CDR1 LGHNA, CDR2 YSLEER. The CDR3 is 15 residues long. CDR3 protein: CASSQGGQDVGEQYF.

The rearrangement joins TRBV29-1 to TRBJ2-3; lacking DNA, the TRBD2 call made by TCRdb goes unchecked. The CDR3 spans 14 residues. Germline V CDR1 and CDR2: SQVTM, ANQGSEA. This chain's CDR3 is CSVLGQRGTDTQYF.

CDR3 residues: CASSLRAGNQPQHF. The chain joins TRBV13 to TRBJ1-5. The germline V gene has CDR1 PRHDT and CDR2 FYEKMQ (reference sequence). CDR3 length: 14 amino acids.

The chain combines TRBV29-1 with TRBJ1-1; TCRdb's D call of TRBD1 is untestable without DNA. There are 13 residues in the CDR3. The germline V gene encodes CDR1 SQVTM and CDR2 ANQGSEA. The CDR3 region is CSVAGGAYTEAFF.

CDR3 sequence: CASSFRGHNTEAFF. This chain connects TRBV7-9 to TRBJ1-1. Per germline, CDR1 SEHNR and CDR2 FQNEAQ (reference sequence). The length of the CDR3 is 14 residues.

The gene calls are TRBV21-1 and TRBJ1-5. TRBV21-1 is flagged as a pseudogene. The CDR3 is 16 residues long. CDR3 loop: CASSKVARFSNQPQHF.

The chain has TRBV29-1 and TRBJ2-5; TCRdb selects TRBD2, and the lack of DNA leaves this call unchecked. Looked up from germline, CDR1 is SQVTM and CDR2 is ANQGSEA. The CDR3 is made up of 15 amino acids. CDR3 loop: CSVEAGGTHQETQYF.

This chain joins TRBV7-9 and TRBJ2-7; TCRdb selects TRBD1, and the lack of DNA leaves this call unchecked. The CDR3 length is 14 residues. Germline CDR1 and CDR2: SEHNR and FQNEAQ (reference sequence). CDR3 protein: CASSQRTGGYEQYF.

This rearrangement joins TRBV7-9 to TRBJ2-1. The CDR3 loop spans 12 amino acids. CDR1 is SEHNR, CDR2 FQNEAQ, per germline (reference sequence). The CDR3 sequence: CASSLGNNEQFF.

The CDR3 sequence: CASSQTGGPYEQYF. V and J are TRBV5-5 and TRBJ2-7; TCRdb picks TRBD1, but there is no DNA to check that call. The CDR3 is 14 amino acids. Germline assignment: CDR1 SGHKS and CDR2 YYEKEE (reference sequence).